These 24 T cell receptor beta chains share one sample of origin, sequenced in a study of T cells in lung cancer brain metastases. This table comes from immunoSEQ multiplex PCR, and its TCRdb copy is limited to in-frame clones, with some not included. The profile shows 5,000 to 7,000 clones, around 84% of them singletons. Specimen: tumor tissue from a brain metastasis. The receptors were sampled from a man in his forties or fifties with non-small cell lung cancer that had spread to the brain.

This clone has a single count. The chain recombines TRBV18 with TRBJ1-1; 7 bases fit TRBD1. CDR1 is KGHSH, CDR2 LQKENI, per germline. CDR3 length equals 14 residues. V trimming: 6 bases; J trimming: 2 bases; junction bases outside the gene matches: 6. The CDR3 DNA sequence: TGTGCCAGCTCCATACAGGGGACTAACACTGAAGCTTTCTTT. Protein sequence: CASSIQGTNTEAFF.

The chain uses TRBV7-2 and TRBJ1-6; TRBD1 is a possible D gene (5 bases). V was trimmed by 4 bases and J by 9 bases, leaving 10 bases between them. The CDR3 contains 13 residues. Germline V gene lookup returns CDR1 SGHTA and CDR2 FQGNSA. The CDR3 loop reads CASSYRGSSPLHF. CDR3 DNA: TGTGCCAGCAGCTATCGGGGCTCTTCACCCCTCCACTTT.

J is TRBJ1-1 and V is TRBV6-6; D is undetermined. This CDR3 comprises 13 residues. The V end was cut by 6 bases, the J end by 0 bases, with 8 bases between. Germline CDR1 reads MNHNY; CDR2 reads SVGAGI (reference sequence). The DNA for the CDR3 is TGTGCCAGCAGCCACCGAGTGAACACTGAAGCTTTCTTT. This encodes CASSHRVNTEAFF.

The gene calls are TRBV23-1 and TRBJ1-1, with unresolved D. TRBV23-1 is given ORF status, its function remaining uncertain. This CDR3 is built from 19 residues. Trimming stripped 1 base from V and 2 bases from J, with 23 bases between. CDR3 sequence: CASSQLTRLGPRRNTEAFF. CDR3 nucleotide sequence: TGCGCCAGCAGTCAATTGACCCGGTTGGGTCCGCGAAGAAACACTGAAGCTTTCTTT.

This chain uses TRBV5-4 with TRBJ2-5, with 10 nucleotides matching TRBD2. The CDR3 extends over 14 amino acids. V was pared by 5 bases and J by 5 bases, with 6 bases of the junction left unmatched. The germline V gene has CDR1 SGHNT and CDR2 YYREEE (reference sequence). The CDR3 protein is CASSFSGGRETQYF. The CDR3 region has the DNA TGTGCCAGCAGTTTTAGCGGGGGGCGCGAGACCCAGTACTTC.

In this sample, this clone turned up once. This chain connects TRBV19 to TRBJ1-1, with 8 bases matching TRBD1. The CDR3 contains 14 residues. Trimming removed 8 bases from V and 0 bases from J; junction bases left unmatched: 5. Germline V lookup: CDR1 LNHDA, CDR2 SQIVND (reference sequence). The CDR3 loop reads CASCKTGVNTEAFF. For the CDR3, the DNA is TGTGCCAGTTGTAAGACAGGGGTGAACACTGAAGCTTTCTTT.

The chain carries TRBV2 and TRBJ1-1, with D possibly matching TRBD1 (5 bases). Per the germline V gene, CDR1 is SNHLY and CDR2 is FYNNEI. The V and J ends lost 11 bases and 1 base respectively, with 17 bases between them. The CDR3 spans 14 residues. In DNA form, the CDR3 reads TGTGCCGGAGCCCTGGGACGGGAGAACACTGAAGCTTTCTTT. Amino acids: CAGALGRENTEAFF.

This chain uses TRBV11-1 with TRBJ2-3, with 15 positions matching TRBD2. There are 19 residues in the CDR3. With 5 bases clipped from V and 0 bases from J, the junction kept 9 bases outside the gene matches. The germline CDR1 and CDR2 sequences are SGHAT and FQDESV (reference sequence). In DNA, the CDR3 is TGTGCCAGCAGCCTAGGGACTAGCGGGGGGCCCGCTAGCACAGATACGCAGTATTTT. This gives the protein CASSLGTSGGPASTDTQYF.

In this sample, this clone turned up a few times. V usage is TRBV6-1 and J usage is TRBJ1-2, with D unclear. Germline-derived CDR1 and CDR2 are MNHNS and SASEGT. The CDR3 loop spans 14 amino acids. The ends were cut back, 4 bases at V and 2 bases at J, with 11 bases in the middle. The CDR3 DNA sequence: TGTGCCAGCAGTGGTGGGCTGGGAAACTATGGCTACACCTTC. It is translated as CASSGGLGNYGYTF.

This chain connects TRBV30 to TRBJ1-2; D not resolved. The CDR3 totals 11 residues. Trimming shortened V by 2 bases and J by 13 bases, and 14 bases separated the two germline ends. Germline V gives CDR1 GTSNPN, CDR2 SVGIG (reference sequence). Here the CDR3 reads CAWSLTLLPTF. The CDR3 DNA follows: TGTGCCTGGAGTTTAACCCTCCTTCCCACCTTC.

The V gene is TRBV5-8, the J gene TRBJ1-2; a weak D match, TRBD1 (5 bases). CDR1 and CDR2 (germline): SGHTS, YDEGEE. V was trimmed by 3 bases and J by 1 base, leaving 16 bases between them. The CDR3 consists of 16 residues. CDR3 residues: CASSSTALTVNYGYTF. CDR3 coding DNA: TGTGCCAGCAGCTCGACAGCGTTAACTGTTAACTATGGCTACACCTTC.

The chain employs TRBV27 and TRBJ1-1; D not resolved. The CDR3 is 13 amino acids. Per the germline V gene, CDR1 is MNHEY and CDR2 is SMNVEV (reference sequence). The V end was cut by 0 bases, the J end by 3 bases, with 5 bases between. The chain's CDR3 is CASSLSGDTEAFF. CDR3 nucleotide sequence: TGTGCCAGCAGTTTATCCGGGGACACTGAAGCTTTCTTT.

This chain links TRBV15 with TRBJ1-2; no definite D call. This CDR3 contains 12 residues. Germline CDR1 is LNHNV and CDR2 is YYDKDF (reference sequence). The ends were cut back, 0 bases at V and 8 bases at J, with 7 bases in the middle. DNA for the CDR3: TGTGCCACCAGCAGAGACAGGAACGGCTACACCTTC. Translated, it gives CATSRDRNGYTF.

The CDR3 DNA follows: TGTGCCAGCAGCGTAGGGGAGATCAATTCACCCCTCCACTTT. Residues: CASSVGEINSPLHF. The rearrangement uses TRBV9 and TRBJ1-6; D is unclear. The CDR3 is 14 amino acids. CDR1 SGDLS and CDR2 YYNGEE come from the germline V gene. V lost 0 bases, J lost 7 bases, and 8 bases lay in between.

The chain combines TRBV18 with TRBJ2-7; D uncertain. This CDR3 is built from 11 residues. Germline V CDR1 and CDR2: KGHSH, LQKENI. V was cut by 4 bases and J by 5 bases, with 6 bases left in between. CDR3 sequence reads: CASSQGNEQYF. CDR3 sequence (DNA): TGTGCCAGCTCACAAGGAAACGAGCAGTACTTC.

The rearrangement links TRBV12-5 to TRBJ1-1, with D maybe TRBD1 (5 bases). The CDR3 totals 14 residues. Between the trimmed V and J ends, which lost 0 bases and 5 bases, there was a span of 10 bases. The germline gives CDR1 LGHNT, CDR2 FRNRAP. CDR3 coding DNA: TGTGCTAGTGGTTTGGTCCAGGGTAGGACTGAAGCTTTCTTT. Residues: CASGLVQGRTEAFF.

This chain links TRBV30 with TRBJ1-6; possible D gene TRBD1, 5 bases. Trimming took 8 bases from V and 6 from J, leaving 11 bases between them. Per germline, CDR1 GTSNPN and CDR2 SVGIG (reference sequence). CDR3 size: 12 residues. CDR3 sequence: CAGGRGNSPLHF. The CDR3, as DNA: TGTGCCGGGGGGAGGGGTAATTCACCCCTCCACTTT.

The chain uses TRBV14 and TRBJ1-2; D is undetermined. Germline V CDR1 and CDR2: SGHDN, FVKESK. The CDR3 has 14 residues. V dropped 4 bases and J dropped 1 base, with 10 bases sitting between them. CDR3 sequence: CASSPFNRNYGYTF. The CDR3 DNA sequence: TGTGCCAGCAGCCCCTTTAACCGTAACTATGGCTACACCTTC.

V usage is TRBV4-1 and J usage is TRBJ2-3, with unresolved D. Germline assignment: CDR1 MGHRA and CDR2 YSYEKL. Deletions cut 1 base from V and 2 bases from J, with 10 bases between. The CDR3 runs 15 residues. The CDR3 reads CASSQVSQTTDTQYF. CDR3 coding DNA: TGCGCCAGCAGCCAAGTGTCCCAGACCACAGATACGCAGTATTTT.

This chain uses TRBV12-5 with TRBJ1-6; D remains unclear. Germline CDR1 reads LGHNT; CDR2 reads FRNRAP. The CDR3 covers 16 residues. The ends were cut back, 8 bases at V and 7 bases at J, with 21 bases in the middle. As DNA, the CDR3 is TGTGCTAGTTCCGAAGGGAGATTTAACCTAAATTCACCCCTCCACTTT. Its translation is CASSEGRFNLNSPLHF.

The chain links TRBV5-1 to TRBJ2-1; tentative D call: TRBD2 (6 bases). The germline V gene has CDR1 SGHRS and CDR2 YFSETQ. V lost 4 bases and J 1 base, leaving 9 bases between the germline ends. This CDR3 region has 14 residues. The CDR3 is CASSKEGSYNEQFF. In DNA form, the CDR3 reads TGCGCCAGCAGCAAGGAGGGGTCCTACAATGAGCAGTTCTTC.

V is TRBV11-2 and J is TRBJ2-3, with D unclear. The CDR3 runs to 12 residues. Trimming cost V 5 bases and J 12 bases, with 15 bases left between them. Germline lookup yields CDR1 SGHAT and CDR2 FQNNGV. The CDR3 sequence is CASSQQRAHQYF. The CDR3, as DNA: TGTGCCAGCAGCCAACAAAGAGCCCACCAGTATTTT.

The chain links TRBV5-8 to TRBJ2-2; D call uncertain. The CDR3 has 17 residues. The germline V gene encodes CDR1 SGHTS and CDR2 YDEGEE. V was cut by 2 bases and J by 0 bases, with 14 bases left in between. The CDR3 sequence is CASSFLPRRSNTGELFF. In DNA, the CDR3 is TGTGCCAGCAGCTTCTTACCTCGGAGATCGAACACCGGGGAGCTGTTTTTT.

The chain couples TRBV23-1 to TRBJ1-5; D unclear. TRBV23-1 is given ORF status, its function remaining uncertain. This CDR3 spans 12 amino acids. V shed 5 bases and J shed 4 bases, with 6 bases lying between them. The CDR3 loop reads CASSFGNQPQHF. The CDR3 DNA sequence: TGCGCCAGCAGTTTCGGGAATCAGCCCCAGCATTTT.